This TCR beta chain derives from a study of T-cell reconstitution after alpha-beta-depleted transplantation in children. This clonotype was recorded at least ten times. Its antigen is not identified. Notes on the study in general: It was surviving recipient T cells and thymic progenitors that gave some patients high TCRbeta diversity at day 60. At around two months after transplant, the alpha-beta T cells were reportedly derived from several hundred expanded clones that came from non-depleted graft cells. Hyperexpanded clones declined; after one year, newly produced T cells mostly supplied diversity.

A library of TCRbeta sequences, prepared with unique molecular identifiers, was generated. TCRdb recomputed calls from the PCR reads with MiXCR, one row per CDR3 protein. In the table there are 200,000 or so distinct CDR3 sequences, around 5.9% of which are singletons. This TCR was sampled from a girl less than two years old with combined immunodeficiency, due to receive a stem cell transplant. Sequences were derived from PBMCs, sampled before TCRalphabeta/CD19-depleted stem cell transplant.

CDR3 protein: CASSVGSGSTRSDNEQFF. CDR3 DNA: TGTGCCAGCAGCGTAGGTAGTGGGTCCACACGGTCCGACAATGAGCAGTTCTTC. The gene calls are TRBV9 and TRBJ2-1, with D unresolved. Trimming removed 0 bases at V and 5 bases at J, with 21 bases between. This CDR3 has 18 residues. The germline CDR1 and CDR2 sequences are SGDLS and YYNGEE.